The text below deals with one TCR beta chain. Antigen: not known. CDR1 MNHEY and CDR2 SMNVEV come from the germline V gene (reference sequence). This CDR3 has 14 residues. With 2 bases clipped from V and 9 bases from J, the junction kept 8 bases outside the gene matches. PCR involved 60 Vbeta and 13 Jbeta primers. Profiled with immunoSEQ multiplex PCR; TCRdb holds only in-frame clones, not every one. The sample shows fewer than 120,000 clones, 79% of them seen only once. The sample belongs to a study of cytomegalovirus exposure and HLA in healthy donors. Findings and caveats of the study: The study found most TCR sequences rare, yet found some public TCRs in many donors.

Sequencing used PBMCs. The chain employs TRBV27 and TRBJ1-1; TRBD1 aligns across 8 bases. This clonotype originated in a man younger than 45 in good health and CMV-seropositive. The CDR3 is CASSLPGGGGKAFF. CDR3 in DNA: TGTGCCAGCAGTTTACCAGGGGGCGGTGGTAAAGCTTTCTTT.